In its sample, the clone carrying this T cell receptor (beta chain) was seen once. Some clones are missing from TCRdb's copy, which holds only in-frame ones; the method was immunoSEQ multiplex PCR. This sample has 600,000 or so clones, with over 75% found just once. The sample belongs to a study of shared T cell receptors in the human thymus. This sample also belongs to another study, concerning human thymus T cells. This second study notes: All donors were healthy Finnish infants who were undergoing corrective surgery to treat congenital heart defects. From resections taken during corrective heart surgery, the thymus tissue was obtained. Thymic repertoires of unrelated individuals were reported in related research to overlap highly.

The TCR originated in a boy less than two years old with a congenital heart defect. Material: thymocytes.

The CDR3 DNA reads TGTGCCAGCAGTGAGCCCCCCTACAGGGAAGGACTTACAGATACGCAGTATTTT. It yields the protein CASSEPPYREGLTDTQYF. This rearrangement joins TRBV6-1 to TRBJ2-3; D is possibly TRBD1 (6 bases). Germline CDR1 is MNHNS and CDR2 is SASEGT. The CDR3 has 18 amino acids. V was cut by 3 bases and J by 3 bases, with 22 bases left in between.